Listed below are T cell receptor beta chains from one sample, sequenced in a study of cytomegalovirus exposure and HLA in healthy donors. Some clones are missing from TCRdb's copy, which holds only in-frame ones; the method was immunoSEQ multiplex PCR. The data contain about 93,000 clones, around 76% of them singletons. Sequencing was done on a sample of PBMCs. These receptors all come from a man aged 30 to 45 in good health and CMV-seronegative. The CDR3 runs from the conserved cysteine through the conserved F or W. D genes are given only for firm matches. For some rows the clone size is stated as once, few or many, or as a class when expanded; others skip it.

j_gene | v_gene | abundance | d_gene | len | CDR3aa | CDR3nt
TRBJ2-3 | TRBV6-5 | once | TRBD2 | 14 | CASRLAGVVDTQYF | TGTGCCAGCAGATTAGCGGGAGTAGTTGATACGCAGTATTTT
TRBJ1-5 | TRBV10-3 | few | NA | 13 | CAISAGLGQPQHF | TGTGCCATCAGTGCAGGGTTGGGCCAGCCCCAGCATTTT
TRBJ1-2 | TRBV27 | NA | NA | 16 | CASSPLFQGNNYGYTF | TGTGCCAGCAGTCCCCTTTTTCAGGGGAACAACTATGGCTACACCTTC
TRBJ2-1 | TRBV29-1 | NA | NA | 15 | CSSGGSGTSYNEQFF | TGCAGCTCGGGGGGAAGCGGGACATCGTACAATGAGCAGTTCTTC
TRBJ2-7 | TRBV6-5 | few | TRBD2 | 13 | CASSLSGGYEQYF | TGTGCCAGCAGTCTTAGCGGGGGTTACGAGCAGTACTTC
TRBJ1-6 | TRBV19 | once | TRBD1 | 16 | CASSTTGQGINSPLHF | TGTGCCAGTAGTACAACTGGACAGGGGATAAATTCACCCCTCCACTTT
TRBJ2-2 | TRBV9 | NA | TRBD2 | 16 | CASSVERGPNTGELFF | TGTGCCAGCAGCGTTGAGCGGGGCCCGAACACCGGGGAGCTGTTTTTT
TRBJ1-4 | TRBV6-5 | few | TRBD1 | 14 | CASSYSGGNEKLFF | TGTGCCAGCAGTTATTCAGGGGGCAATGAAAAACTGTTTTTT
TRBJ2-7 | TRBV7-3 | few | NA | 13 | CASSLMRGGEQYF | TGTGCCAGCAGCTTAATGCGAGGGGGCGAGCAGTACTTC
TRBJ2-2 | TRBV10-2 | NA | TRBD2 | 15 | CAGSESLAGAGELFF | TGCGCCGGCAGTGAGTCGCTAGCGGGGGCCGGGGAGCTGTTTTTT
TRBJ2-4 | TRBV5-4 | NA | TRBD1 | 13 | CASSPGQKNIQYF | TGTGCCAGCAGCCCGGGACAGAAAAACATTCAGTACTTC
TRBJ2-7 | TRBV4-3 | few | NA | 15 | CASSQDAPGPYEQYF | TGCGCCAGCAGCCAAGATGCGCCAGGGCCATACGAGCAGTACTTC
TRBJ1-2 | TRBV2 | NA | TRBD1 | 15 | CASSLQTGGDYGYTF | TGTGCCAGCAGTTTACAGACAGGGGGAGACTATGGCTACACCTTC
TRBJ1-2 | TRBV2 | once | NA | 14 | CASSQDTANYGYTF | TGTGCCAGCAGTCAGGACACCGCTAACTATGGCTACACCTTC
TRBJ2-5 | TRBV29-1 | NA | TRBD1 | 14 | CSVDVGGRGETQYF | TGCAGCGTTGATGTAGGGGGCAGGGGAGAGACCCAGTACTTC
TRBJ1-2 | TRBV7-3 | NA | NA | 14 | CASSLTFGNYGYTF | TGTGCCAGCAGCTTAACATTCGGGAACTATGGCTACACCTTC
TRBJ1-5 | TRBV25-1 | NA | NA | 14 | CASSERAGNQPQHF | TGTGCCAGCAGTGAGAGGGCGGGCAATCAGCCCCAGCATTTT
TRBJ2-1 | TRBV28 | NA | TRBD1 | 15 | CASSPGDRAYNEQFF | TGTGCCAGCAGCCCAGGGGACAGGGCCTACAATGAGCAGTTCTTC
TRBJ2-3 | TRBV4-2 | once | TRBD2 | 17 | CASSQEPGLVGPDTQYF | TGTGCCAGCAGCCAAGAACCGGGACTAGTAGGACCAGATACGCAGTATTTT
TRBJ1-5 | TRBV7-9 | NA | TRBD1 | 15 | CASSSRGQGRQPQHF | TGTGCCAGCAGCTCGAGGGGACAGGGAAGACAGCCCCAGCATTTT
TRBJ2-2 | TRBV14 | NA | TRBD1 | 14 | CASSDRGNSGELFF | TGTGCCAGCAGCGACAGGGGGAATAGCGGGGAGCTGTTTTTT
TRBJ2-1 | TRBV29-1 | few | TRBD2 | 15 | CSVEGRGGRGNEQFF | TGCAGCGTTGAGGGAAGGGGCGGGCGGGGGAATGAGCAGTTCTTC
TRBJ1-1 | TRBV14 | NA | NA | 13 | CASSQDLGRGAFF | TGTGCCAGCAGCCAAGATCTAGGTAGGGGGGCTTTCTTT
TRBJ2-2 | TRBV29-1 | NA | TRBD1 | 15 | CSGMDGTGAGGELFF | TGCAGCGGAATGGATGGGACAGGGGCAGGCGGGGAGCTGTTTTTT
TRBJ2-7 | TRBV10-3 | NA | TRBD1 | 16 | CAISGDRRLLSYEQYF | TGTGCCATCAGTGGGGACAGGCGCCTCCTCTCCTACGAGCAGTACTTC
TRBJ1-5 | TRBV15 | NA | NA | 17 | CATSRATVRGSNQPQHF | TGTGCCACCAGCAGAGCCACTGTACGGGGGAGCAATCAGCCCCAGCATTTT
TRBJ2-1 | TRBV27 | NA | TRBD1 | 15 | CASSPGTGIYNEQFF | TGTGCCAGCAGTCCCGGGACAGGGATTTACAATGAGCAGTTCTTC
TRBJ2-7 | TRBV6-6 | few | TRBD1 | 14 | CASSWGDRSYEQYF | TGTGCCAGCAGTTGGGGGGACAGGTCCTACGAGCAGTACTTC
TRBJ1-5 | TRBV27 | once | TRBD1 | 14 | CASSLGGGVQPQHF | TGTGCCAGCAGTTTAGGAGGGGGCGTTCAGCCCCAGCATTTT
TRBJ1-1 | TRBV15 | NA | NA | 15 | CATSVNLQGNTEAFF | TGTGCCACCAGCGTAAATCTCCAGGGGAACACTGAAGCTTTCTTT
TRBJ1-1 | TRBV5-1 | NA | NA | 14 | CASSWQAGNTEAFF | TGCGCCAGCAGCTGGCAGGCGGGGAACACTGAAGCTTTCTTT
TRBJ2-2 | TRBV7-9 | NA | TRBD1 | 14 | CASSLGQGFGELFF | TGTGCCAGCAGCTTAGGACAGGGGTTCGGGGAGCTGTTTTTT
TRBJ2-5 | TRBV19 | NA | NA | 14 | CASSRAGVRETQYF | TGTGCCAGTAGTAGGGCAGGGGTCCGGGAGACCCAGTACTTC
TRBJ2-2 | TRBV1 | NA | NA | 16 | CTSSLPAVPEAGELFF | TGCACCAGCAGCCTTCCGGCGGTCCCTGAGGCCGGGGAGCTGTTTTTT